Listed here are 29 T cell receptor beta chains from one sample, sequenced in a study of blood T cell repertoires in COVID-19. TCRdb keeps only in-frame clones here, not all; method: immunoSEQ multiplex PCR. The sample records more than 95,000 clones, 85% to 90% being singletons. Input material: peripheral blood. All receptors come from a man aged 50-59 years with acute or convalescent COVID-19.

V is TRBV21-1 and J is TRBJ2-7; the table gives TRBD1 as D, unverified against the DNA. TRBV21-1 is a documented pseudogene. This CDR3 has 13 residues. This CDR3 is CASKQGDKLEQYF. In DNA form, the CDR3 reads TGTGCCAGCAAACAGGGGGATAAGCTCGAGCAGTACTTC.

V and J are TRBV5-6 and TRBJ2-7; 7 bases are a match to TRBD2. The germline V gene encodes CDR1 SGHDT and CDR2 YYEEEE. The trim removed 4 bases at V and 0 bases at J, leaving 7 bases unmatched. The CDR3 has 15 amino acids. As DNA, the CDR3 is TGTGCCAGCAGCCCCAGACTAGCTGACTCCTACGAGCAGTACTTC. It encodes CASSPRLADSYEQYF.

The CDR3 bases are TGCGCCAGCAGCCAAGGACAGGGGATCGACGAGCAGTACTTC. It is translated as CASSQGQGIDEQYF. This sequence joins TRBV5-1 and TRBJ2-7, with 9 nucleotides matching TRBD1. V trimming: 4 bases; J trimming: 5 bases; junction bases outside the gene matches: 7. Germline lookup yields CDR1 SGHRS and CDR2 YFSETQ. The CDR3 contains 14 residues. The entire variable domain, with the rest obtained from reference TRBV5-1 and TRBJ2-7, is as follows: KAGVTQTPRYLIKTRGQQVTLSCSPISGHRSVSWYQQTPGQGLQFLFEYFSETQRNKGNFPGRFSGRQFSNSRSEMNVSTLELGDSALYLCASSQGQGIDEQYFGPGTRLTVT.

DNA for the CDR3: TGTGCCAGCAGTGAATCGGCAGGCGTACAAGAGACCCAGTACTTC. Encoded protein: CASSESAGVQETQYF. The V call is TRBV25-1, the J call TRBJ2-5; D call uncertain. The V gene lost 1 base and the J gene lost 2 bases, with 11 bases spanning the gap. The CDR3 has 15 amino acids. The V gene's germline CDR1 is MGHDK and CDR2 SYGVNS.

The V and J genes are TRBV2 and TRBJ2-7; D uncertain. The CDR3 consists of 12 residues. Germline lookup yields CDR1 SNHLY and CDR2 FYNNEI. Between the trimmed V and J ends, which lost 6 bases and 4 bases, there was a span of 10 bases. CDR3 DNA: TGTGCCAGCAGAGCTAGTACATACGAGCAGTACTTC. The encoded protein is CASRASTYEQYF.

The gene calls are TRBV3-1 (or the pseudogene TRBV3-2) and TRBJ2-5, with 8 bases matching TRBD1. The CDR3 covers 15 residues. The J segment lost 2 bases and the V segment lost 2 bases, leaving 4 bases of the junction unmatched. Germline V lookup: CDR1 LGHDT, CDR2 YNNKEL (reference sequence). The CDR3 loop reads CASSQRRGRQETQYF. The CDR3 region has the DNA TGTGCCAGCAGCCAACGCAGGGGGCGGCAAGAGACCCAGTACTTC.

The rearrangement joins TRBV6-5 to TRBJ1-4; 7 nucleotides match TRBD1. CDR1 MNHEY and CDR2 SVGAGI come from the germline V gene. There are 15 residues in the CDR3. Unmatched junction bases numbered 13, after V lost 7 bases and J lost 8 bases. The CDR3 reads CASTSKRGPREKLFF. The CDR3, as DNA: TGTGCCAGCACCTCAAAAAGGGGGCCACGAGAAAAACTGTTTTTT.

This sequence joins TRBV3-1 (or the pseudogene TRBV3-2) and TRBJ1-2, with D possibly matching TRBD1 (5 bases). From germline, CDR1 is LGHDT and CDR2 YNNKEL (reference sequence). Trimming took 0 bases from V and 13 from J, leaving 9 bases between them. This CDR3 contains 11 residues. CDR3 DNA: TGTGCCAGCAGCCAAGAGGGGAGGGGCACCTTC. It yields the protein CASSQEGRGTF.

The genes are TRBV2 and TRBJ1-6, with D hard to call. The V gene lost 4 bases and the J gene lost 6 bases, with 7 bases spanning the gap. The CDR3 loop spans 13 amino acids. The germline V gene encodes CDR1 SNHLY and CDR2 FYNNEI. The CDR3 region has the DNA TGTGCCAGCAGTGTACAGATTAATTCACCCCTCCACTTT. Amino acids: CASSVQINSPLHF.

V usage is TRBV9 and J usage is TRBJ2-7; 9 positions match TRBD1. The CDR3 runs 15 residues. J gave up 7 bases and V 3 bases, and 11 bases lay outside the gene matches. The germline CDR1 and CDR2 sequences are SGDLS and YYNGEE. The CDR3: CASSESGTGLYEQYF. The CDR3 bases are TGTGCCAGCAGCGAAAGCGGGACAGGGTTATATGAGCAGTACTTC.

The V and J genes are TRBV6-1 and TRBJ1-2; 8 nucleotides align to TRBD1. Germline assignment: CDR1 MNHNS and CDR2 SASEGT. Trimming took 4 bases from V and 8 from J; bases not matched to a gene: 12. The CDR3 length is 15 residues. CDR3 residues: CASSVPGTGLGGYTF. DNA of the CDR3: TGTGCCAGCAGTGTTCCCGGGACAGGTCTGGGCGGCTACACCTTC.

V and J are TRBV19 and TRBJ1-6, with TRBD1 matching over 8 bases. This CDR3 region has 14 residues. The germline gives CDR1 LNHDA, CDR2 SQIVND (reference sequence). Unmatched junction bases numbered 8, after V lost 7 bases and J lost 9 bases. In nucleotides, the CDR3 is TGTGCCAGTAAGCCGGACAGGGCCGGTTCACCCCTCCACTTT. Protein sequence: CASKPDRAGSPLHF. Supplemented by reference TRBV19 and TRBJ1-6, the full variable domain reads DGGITQSPKYLFRKEGQNVTLSCEQNLNHDAMYWYRQDPGQGLRLIYYSQIVNDFQKGDIAEGYSVSREKKESFPLTVTSAQKNPTAFYLCASKPDRAGSPLHFGNGTRLTVT.

This sequence joins TRBV7-9 and TRBJ2-3, with D uncertain. The V gene's germline CDR1 is SEHNR and CDR2 FQNEAQ (reference sequence). The CDR3 has 17 residues. The V gene lost 2 bases and the J gene lost 0 bases, with 15 bases spanning the gap. DNA for the CDR3: TGTGCCAGCAGCTTAACCCCACGGGTCCGGAGCACAGATACGCAGTATTTT. Translation gives CASSLTPRVRSTDTQYF.

The V and J genes are TRBV3-1 (or the pseudogene TRBV3-2) and TRBJ2-7; D remains ambiguous. CDR1 and CDR2 (germline): LGHDT, YNNKEL (reference sequence). This CDR3 comprises 13 residues. The germline V and J ends were trimmed by 1 base and 4 bases, with 8 bases remaining between them. The CDR3 region is CASSQARSYEQYF. For the CDR3, the DNA is TGTGCCAGCAGCCAAGCCAGAAGTTACGAGCAGTACTTC.

The chain employs TRBV15 and TRBJ2-5; 8 positions agree with TRBD1. The V gene end was trimmed by 1 base and the J gene end by 5 bases; junction bases not matched to a gene: 9. This CDR3 has 16 amino acids. Germline CDR1 is LNHNV and CDR2 is YYDKDF (reference sequence). CDR3 nucleotide sequence: TGTGCCACCAGCAGAGTAACAGGGGGGTTTGGGGAGACCCAGTACTTC. The encoded protein is CATSRVTGGFGETQYF.

V and J are TRBV28 and TRBJ2-1; a weak D match, TRBD2 (6 bases). The length of the CDR3 is 15 residues. The V and J ends lost 4 bases and 4 bases respectively, with 14 bases between them. The germline V gene has CDR1 MDHEN and CDR2 SYDVKM. CDR3 in amino acids: CASSSMGGLYNEQFF. Here the CDR3 DNA reads TGTGCCAGCAGTTCAATGGGGGGTCTGTACAATGAGCAGTTCTTC.

This chain joins TRBV15 and TRBJ2-2, with a possible D match to TRBD2 (6 bases). The V gene lost 1 base and the J gene lost 5 bases, with 11 bases spanning the gap. The CDR3 has 15 amino acids. The germline gives CDR1 LNHNV, CDR2 YYDKDF (reference sequence). The CDR3 loop is CATSRAGAFTGELFF. CDR3 DNA sequence: TGTGCCACCAGCAGAGCGGGAGCTTTTACCGGGGAGCTGTTTTTT.

The V call is TRBV6-6, the J call TRBJ2-2, with 12 bases fitting TRBD2. After removal of 5 bases from V and 2 bases from J, the junction contained 15 bases not matched to a gene. This CDR3 spans 20 amino acids. Looked up from germline, CDR1 is MNHNY and CDR2 is SVGAGI (reference sequence). CDR3 protein: CASSRPYRTSGMGNTGELFF. CDR3 bases: TGTGCCAGCAGTCGGCCCTACCGGACTAGCGGGATGGGAAACACCGGGGAGCTGTTTTTT.

V is TRBV19 and J is TRBJ1-5; TRBD1 matches 8 bases. CDR3 length: 17 amino acids. Per the germline V gene, CDR1 is LNHDA and CDR2 is SQIVND (reference sequence). J lost 4 bases, V lost 10 bases, and 18 bases had no gene match. The CDR3 nucleotides read TGTGCCACCTCCATGGGGGACAGGCGCCCTTTTAATCAGCCCCAGCATTTT. Translating gives CATSMGDRRPFNQPQHF.

This chain uses TRBV7-6 with TRBJ2-1; tentatively, D is TRBD1 (6 bases). The V end lost 5 bases, the J end lost 7 bases, and 21 bases lay between the germline ends. The CDR3 is 16 residues long. Looked up from germline, CDR1 is SGHVS and CDR2 is FNYEAQ. CDR3 nucleotides: TGTGCCAGCAGCAACCCTTGGGGGCGGAAGGGGAATGAGCAGTTCTTC. This sequence encodes CASSNPWGRKGNEQFF.

The chain employs TRBV7-9 and TRBJ2-3, with 7 bases aligning to TRBD1. The junction had 9 bases not matched to a gene; V was cut back by 3 bases and J by 6 bases. Germline values: CDR1 SEHNR, CDR2 FQNEAQ (reference sequence). The CDR3 extends over 15 amino acids. CDR3 nucleotides: TGTGCCAGCAGCTTTGGGCAGGGGGAATTGGATACGCAGTATTTT. Its protein is CASSFGQGELDTQYF.

This chain joins TRBV30 and TRBJ1-1; 8 bases fit TRBD1. This CDR3 spans 12 amino acids. J gave up 5 bases and V 5 bases, and 4 bases lay outside the gene matches. Germline V CDR1 and CDR2: GTSNPN, SVGIG (reference sequence). CDR3 sequence (DNA): TGTGCCTGGGCGACAGGGGTTACTGAAGCTTTCTTT. Translated, it gives CAWATGVTEAFF.

The CDR3 bases are TGTGCCAGCAGCCCATCACGCGGACAGTTGGAGACCCAGTACTTC. Encoded protein: CASSPSRGQLETQYF. V and J are TRBV5-5 and TRBJ2-5, with D perhaps TRBD1 (6 bases). Germline V CDR1 and CDR2: SGHKS, YYEKEE (reference sequence). The CDR3 is 15 residues long. The V end lost 4 bases, the J end lost 5 bases, and 18 bases lay between the germline ends.

The rearrangement joins TRBV7-9 to TRBJ2-7; 11 bases fit TRBD2. The CDR3 is made up of 17 amino acids. After removal of 0 bases from V and 7 bases from J, the junction contained 11 bases not matched to a gene. Germline CDR1 reads SEHNR; CDR2 reads FQNEAQ (reference sequence). The CDR3 loop is CASSLASTSGSRGEQYF. CDR3 nucleotide sequence: TGTGCCAGCAGCTTAGCGAGCACTAGCGGGAGTAGGGGGGAGCAGTACTTC.

The CDR3: CASGLVESGTSEYNEQFF. The DNA of the CDR3 is TGTGCTAGTGGTTTGGTAGAGTCGGGGACTAGCGAATACAATGAGCAGTTCTTC. The chain joins TRBV12-5 to TRBJ2-1, with 10 bases aligning to TRBD2. CDR3 size: 18 residues. Looked up from germline, CDR1 is LGHNT and CDR2 is FRNRAP. Unmatched junction bases numbered 9, after V lost 0 bases and J lost 4 bases.

The chain combines TRBV11-3 with TRBJ1-1; D unclear. CDR3 length: 13 residues. V was cut by 3 bases and J by 2 bases, with 7 bases left in between. Germline V gene data show CDR1 as SGHNT and CDR2 as YENEEA. This chain's CDR3 is CASSFTVNTEAFF. The CDR3 DNA sequence: TGTGCCAGCAGCTTTACAGTCAACACTGAAGCTTTCTTT.

The V gene is TRBV30, the J gene TRBJ1-2; the D is unclear. CDR3 length equals 13 residues. Germline V gene data show CDR1 as GTSNPN and CDR2 as SVGIG (reference sequence). V dropped 7 bases and J dropped 7 bases, with 19 bases sitting between them. The CDR3 spells CASEGVRGGGYTF. As DNA, the CDR3 is TGTGCCTCCGAGGGTGTACGGGGAGGTGGCTACACCTTC. The variable domain in full, completed from reference TRBV30 and TRBJ1-2, reads SQTIHQWPATLVQPVGSPLSLECTVEGTSNPNLYWYRQAAGRGLQLLFYSVGIGQISSEVPQNLSASRPQDRQFILSSKKLLLSDSGFYLCASEGVRGGGYTFGSGTRLTVV.

The V call is TRBV9, the J call TRBJ2-2; D is perhaps TRBD1 (6 bases). The CDR3 loop spans 17 amino acids. V lost 3 bases and J lost 0, with 15 bases in between. CDR1 is SGDLS, CDR2 YYNGEE, per germline. The DNA for the CDR3 is TGTGCCAGCAGCGGGGGGCTAGATAGACCGAACACCGGGGAGCTGTTTTTT. Translation: CASSGGLDRPNTGELFF.

The genes are TRBV3-1 (or the pseudogene TRBV3-2) and TRBJ2-7, with 9 bases aligning to TRBD1. The CDR3 spans 13 residues. Unmatched junction bases numbered 0, after V lost 3 bases and J lost 3 bases. Germline V CDR1 and CDR2: LGHDT, YNNKEL (reference sequence). CDR3 bases: TGTGCCAGCAGCCAGACAGGGGGCTACGAGCAGTACTTC. Translated, it gives CASSQTGGYEQYF.